The 6 T cell receptor beta chains listed next were all sequenced from one sample in a study of tissue T cells after allogeneic stem cell transplantation. The protocol was immunoSEQ multiplex PCR, while the TCRdb copy is restricted to in-frame clones and leaves out a portion. The sample has roughly 20,000 clones, 69% seen once; the top ten hold less than 0.5%. The material sequenced was blood. These receptors were collected from a female BALB/c mouse in good health. The mice in this strain carry MHC haplotype H2-d.

On this clone: Genes here carry mouse names. The sequence runs out 1 residue before the end of the CDR3; the remainder is reconstructed from the germline J gene. The gene calls are TRBV13-3 and TRBJ1-4; 9 bases agree with TRBD1. V was clipped by 2 bases and J by 0 bases; unmatched bases: 8. CDR1 and CDR2 (germline): NNHDY, SYVADS. This CDR3 has 18 amino acids. The CDR3 region is CASSEGAGTGISNERLFF. The DNA read from the CDR3 is TGTGCCAGCAGTGAAGGCGCCGGGACAGGGATTTCCAACGAAAGATTATTT.

As concerns this clone: Mouse names are used for the genes. The CDR3 is cut off 1 residue early in the read; its end comes from the germline J gene. V gene TRBV5 combines with J gene TRBJ2-3; possible D gene TRBD1, 6 bases. Germline V CDR1 and CDR2: LGHNA, YNLKQL (reference sequence). The CDR3 extends over 15 amino acids. V was trimmed by 5 bases and J by 0 bases, leaving 12 bases between them. CDR3 in amino acids: CASSSRDTSAETLYF. Partial CDR3 DNA: TGTGCCAGCAGCTCCCGGGACACTAGTGCAGAAACGCTGTAT.

As for this clone: Gene names and germline match the mouse. The read ends 1 residue shy of where the CDR3 ends; the end is completed using the germline J gene. The rearrangement joins TRBV1 to TRBJ2-3; TRBD1 aligns across 7 bases. V shed 2 bases and J 0 bases; nucleotides not matched to a gene: 2. This CDR3 spans 15 amino acids. Germline lookup yields CDR1 NSQYPW and CDR2 LRSPGD (reference sequence). The CDR3 sequence: CTCSATGDSAETLYF. The sequenced part of the CDR3 DNA is TGCACCTGCAGTGCAACAGGGGATAGTGCAGAAACGCTGTAT.

A remark on this clone: These gene names are mouse names. The read halts 1 residue ahead of the CDR3 end, with the missing end drawn from the germline J gene. The rearrangement links TRBV13-3 to TRBJ2-7; 7 bases map to TRBD1. The CDR3 runs to 11 residues. CDR1 and CDR2 (germline): NNHDY, SYVADS. The ends lost 6 bases at V and 5 bases at J; junction bases unmatched: 2. The CDR3: CASTQGDEQYF. Incomplete CDR3 DNA: TGTGCCAGCACTCAGGGGGATGAACAGTAC.

In its sample, this clone was seen once. Genes and germline come from the mouse. With the read ending 1 residue before the CDR3 end, the germline J gene is used to fill in that end. The rearrangement links TRBV19 to TRBJ2-4, with D possibly being TRBD2 (5 bases). Trimming removed 5 bases from V and 0 bases from J, with 10 bases in between. Germline CDR1 reads FNHDT; CDR2 reads SITEND (reference sequence). The CDR3 contains 14 residues. Partial CDR3 DNA: TGTGCCAGCAGAACTCTGGGAAGTCAAAACACCTTGTAC. Translating gives CASRTLGSQNTLY. The CDR3 in full is CASRTLGSQNTLYF.

Details on this clone: The genes and germline here are from mouse. From the germline J gene comes the end of the CDR3, since the read stops 1 residue before it. The rearrangement uses TRBV5 and TRBJ2-7; 12 positions match TRBD2. V was pared by 4 bases and J by 7 bases, with 5 bases of the junction left unmatched. The CDR3 spans 14 residues. Looked up from germline, CDR1 is LGHNA and CDR2 is YNLKQL (reference sequence). Here the CDR3 reads CASSPTGGALEQYF. CDR3 DNA (partial): TGTGCCAGCAGCCCGACTGGGGGGGCGCTCGAACAGTAC.